A selection of T cell receptor beta chains follows, all from one sample in a study of blood T cell repertoires in COVID-19. Sequencing used immunoSEQ multiplex PCR; TCRdb keeps in-frame clones, though not all of them. The sample has about 260,000 clones, 80% to 95% seen once. The source material was peripheral blood. The receptor source for this set is a person under 30 with COVID-19, enrolled during active disease. The CDR3 runs from the conserved cysteine through the conserved F or W. Each record gives: clone size, D gene, V gene, J gene, CDR3 DNA, CDR3 protein. D genes are given only for firm matches. Some rows mark clone size as missing; the rest say once, few, many or name a class of expanded clone.

once,.,TRBV28,TRBJ2-5,TGTGCCAGCAGTTCTACCGGAGGAGAGACCCAGTACTTC,CASSSTGGETQYF
once,TRBD2,TRBV4-3,TRBJ2-1,TGCGCCAGCAGCCAAGGACTAGCGGGAGACTCCTACAATGAGCAGTTCTTC,CASSQGLAGDSYNEQFF
.,.,TRBV11-2,TRBJ1-2,TGTGCCAGCAGCTCACAGCCCGGGATCTATGGCTACACCTTC,CASSSQPGIYGYTF
.,TRBD1,TRBV7-9,TRBJ2-1,TGTGCCAGCAGCTTAGTGAGACAGGGACCCTACAATGAGCAGTTCTTC,CASSLVRQGPYNEQFF
once,TRBD2,TRBV4-2,TRBJ2-7,TGTGCCAGCAGCCAAGATGCCCGGGAGGCCACCTACGAGCAGTACTTC,CASSQDAREATYEQYF
.,.,TRBV7-9,TRBJ2-7,TGTGCCAGCAGCTTAGCTGCGTCCTCCGAGCAGTACTTC,CASSLAASSEQYF
.,TRBD1,TRBV28,TRBJ1-2,TGTGCCAGCAGTGACCTCGACAGGGGGTATGATGGCTACACCTTC,CASSDLDRGYDGYTF
.,TRBD2,TRBV11-2,TRBJ2-5,TGTGCCAGCAGCTTAGGAACTAGCGGGGTACAAGAGACCCAGTACTTC,CASSLGTSGVQETQYF
once,.,TRBV2,TRBJ2-1,TGTGCTAGTAGCGGAAGCTCCTACAATGAGCAGTTCTTC,CASSGSSYNEQFF
.,.,TRBV3-1/TRBV3-2,TRBJ1-4,TGTGCCAGCAGCCAAGGAACAGGGCGAAGTAATGAAAAACTGTTTTTT,CASSQGTGRSNEKLFF
.,.,TRBV2,TRBJ2-7,TGTGCCAGCAAAGGTGAAGGGGGTTCCTACGAGCAGTACTTC,CASKGEGGSYEQYF
.,TRBD2,TRBV29-1,TRBJ2-1,TGCAGCGTCGCTAAGCCGGGACTATCCTACAATGAGCAGTTCTTC,CSVAKPGLSYNEQFF
once,.,TRBV7-2,TRBJ2-1,TGTGCCAGCAGCTTCTTTGCCCGGGACAATGAGCAGTTCTTC,CASSFFARDNEQFF
few,.,TRBV2,TRBJ2-1,TGTGCCAGCAGCGAACTAGAGCCGTCTTACAATGAGCAGTTCTTC,CASSELEPSYNEQFF
.,.,TRBV30,TRBJ2-2,TGTGCCTGGAGTAGGATAGCGAGCACCGGGGAGCTGTTTTTT,CAWSRIASTGELFF
.,TRBD1,TRBV19,TRBJ1-1,TGTGCCGCTAGACAGGGGGTGAACACTGAAGCTTTCTTT,CAARQGVNTEAFF
.,TRBD1,TRBV28,TRBJ2-7,TGTGCCAGCAGTTCCCCTTTAACAGGGACAGGATACTACGAGCAGTACTTC,CASSSPLTGTGYYEQYF
.,TRBD2,TRBV7-3,TRBJ2-3,TGTGCCAGCAGCTTACCGCTAGCGGGAAGGCCAGATACGCAGTATTTT,CASSLPLAGRPDTQYF
.,.,TRBV19,TRBJ1-2,TGTGCCAGTAGTAGAGGGCAGCTCTATGGCTACACCTTC,CASSRGQLYGYTF
.,.,TRBV24-1,TRBJ1-2,TGTGCCACCAGTGATTTTAACATGAACTATGGCTACACCTTC,CATSDFNMNYGYTF
.,.,TRBV28,TRBJ2-3,TGTGCCAGCAGTAAGGGGTCCCTTCGCACAGATACGCAGTATTTT,CASSKGSLRTDTQYF
once,.,TRBV25-1,TRBJ2-1,TGTGCCAGCAGTGGAGCCGACAGCGCGTCTGTGGGGAATGAGCAGTTCTTC,CASSGADSASVGNEQFF
.,.,TRBV29-1,TRBJ2-1,TGCAGCGTTGAAGGGGGCGCGACAGATTCCTACAATGAGCAGTTCTTC,CSVEGGATDSYNEQFF
.,TRBD2,TRBV5-1,TRBJ2-1,TGCGCCAGCAGCTTGCAGGCGGGACTAGAGACGGGTGAGCAGTTCTTC,CASSLQAGLETGEQFF
.,TRBD2,TRBV28,TRBJ2-2,TGTGCCAGCAGTCAGAGGACTAGCGGACGCGGGGAGCTGTTTTTT,CASSQRTSGRGELFF
.,.,TRBV9,TRBJ1-2,TGTGCCAGCAGCGTAGCGGTCACCTTGACGGGTGGCTACACCTTC,CASSVAVTLTGGYTF
.,.,TRBV5-5,TRBJ1-5,TGTGCCAGCAGCCCCACGGGGTCGAGTCAGCCCCAGCATTTT,CASSPTGSSQPQHF
.,TRBD1,TRBV19,TRBJ1-1,TGTGCCAGTAGGATAAACAGGGACAGGGTTACTGAAGCTTTCTTT,CASRINRDRVTEAFF
.,.,TRBV28,TRBJ2-5,TGTGCCAGCAGACAACCCGGGAGACCGGAGACCCAGTACTTC,CASRQPGRPETQYF
.,.,TRBV5-1,TRBJ2-1,TGCGCCAGCAGCTCCTTAGGTGAGGAGGACTGGGCTAATGAGCAGTTCTTC,CASSSLGEEDWANEQFF
.,.,TRBV29-1,TRBJ2-6,TGCAGCGTTGCCTTAGCCGGGGCCAACGTCCTGACTTTC,CSVALAGANVLTF
.,.,TRBV4-3,TRBJ2-1,TGCGCCAGCAGCCAAGGAGGCGACAATGAGCAGTTCTTC,CASSQGGDNEQFF
.,.,TRBV12-5,TRBJ1-1,TGTGCTAGTGGTTCTGGGGCCACTGAAGCTTTCTTT,CASGSGATEAFF
.,TRBD2,TRBV7-2,TRBJ2-3,TGTGCCAGCAGCGGGCCGACTAGCGGGGGGTTTAGCACAGATACGCAGTATTTT,CASSGPTSGGFSTDTQYF
.,TRBD2,TRBV9,TRBJ2-7,TGTGCCAGCAGCCCAGGGACTAGCGGGATCACCTACGAGCAGTACTTC,CASSPGTSGITYEQYF
.,.,TRBV6-5,TRBJ2-7,TGTGCCAGCCTTCAGGTAACCGAGCAGTACTTC,CASLQVTEQYF
.,TRBD2,TRBV19,TRBJ2-3,TGTGCCAGTAGTACCCCCGGGCTAGCGGGAAAGTATTTT,CASSTPGLAGKYF
.,TRBD1,TRBV7-2,TRBJ2-5,TGTGCCAGCAGCATACGAGGGACAGGGTTTGGAGAGACCCAGTACTTC,CASSIRGTGFGETQYF
.,.,TRBV15,TRBJ2-3,TGTGCCACCAGCAGAGATATAGATACGCAGTATTTT,CATSRDIDTQYF
.,.,TRBV9,TRBJ1-6,TGTGCCAGCAGCGTAGAAAGCAGGACACCCCTCCACTTT,CASSVESRTPLHF
.,.,TRBV10-3,TRBJ2-7,TGTGCCATCAGTGAGGGGGGCGGGCAGTACTTC,CAISEGGGQYF
.,TRBD2,TRBV9,TRBJ2-1,TGTGCCAGCAGCGTAGGTTCGGGAGGGCAAGGTGAGCAGTTCTTC,CASSVGSGGQGEQFF
.,TRBD1,TRBV28,TRBJ1-2,TGTGCCAGCAGTTTAAGGACAGGGGGATTGTATGGCTACACCTTC,CASSLRTGGLYGYTF
.,.,TRBV30,TRBJ1-4,TGTGCCTGGAGTATTGGGGGCTCTCCCAATGAAAAACTGTTTTTT,CAWSIGGSPNEKLFF
.,.,TRBV9,TRBJ2-1,TGTGCCAGCAGCGTAGAGGTTAGCGCAAGCTCCTACAATGAGCAGTTCTTC,CASSVEVSASSYNEQFF
.,.,TRBV24-1,TRBJ1-2,TGTGCCACCAGTGATTCTCAGGGAAGAGGCGGTGGCTACACCTTC,CATSDSQGRGGGYTF
.,TRBD2,TRBV18,TRBJ2-7,TGTGCCAGCTCTCCGGGACTAGCGGGTAACTTCGAGCAGTACTTC,CASSPGLAGNFEQYF
few,TRBD2,TRBV5-1,TRBJ2-3,TGCGCCAGCAGCTTGGTGGTAGCGGGAGCAGGGGATACGCAGTATTTT,CASSLVVAGAGDTQYF
.,.,TRBV4-2,TRBJ2-7,TGTGCCAGCAGCCAAGAGGAGGGGGCAACCTACGAGCAGTACTTC,CASSQEEGATYEQYF
.,TRBD2,TRBV6-4,TRBJ2-1,TGTGCCAGCAGTCGCATAGGGACTAGCCATTACAATGAGCAGTTCTTC,CASSRIGTSHYNEQFF
.,.,TRBV4-1,TRBJ1-3,TGCGCCAGCAGCCAAGCAGGGCAAAACTCTGGAAACACCATATATTTT,CASSQAGQNSGNTIYF
.,.,TRBV28,TRBJ1-1,TGTGCCTCTGTTCGGGTTGCGAACACTGAAGCTTTCTTT,CASVRVANTEAFF
.,TRBD1,TRBV18,TRBJ1-1,TGTGCCAGCTCACCATCCCTAGGACAGGGGATGGACACTGAAGCTTTCTTT,CASSPSLGQGMDTEAFF
.,TRBD1,TRBV4-1,TRBJ1-6,TGCGCCAGCAGCCAACCCCCGGCAGGGGGGCCTTCTGAGGTCCACTTT,CASSQPPAGGPSEVHF
.,TRBD1,TRBV2,TRBJ2-2,TGTGCCAGCAGTGAGTGGGGCAGGGGGCGCCACGGGGAGCTGTTTTTT,CASSEWGRGRHGELFF
few,TRBD2,TRBV2,TRBJ2-3,TGTGCCAGCAGATTACCCCCGGGGGGATCAGATACGCAGTATTTT,CASRLPPGGSDTQYF
.,.,TRBV4-2,TRBJ1-4,TGTGCCAGCAGCCAAGGGGACTCCTCGGACACGAAGAGGGAAAAACTGTTTTTT,CASSQGDSSDTKREKLFF
.,.,TRBV14,TRBJ2-1,TGTGCCAGCAGCCGGAGCTCAAGGGGTCCCTACAATGAGCAGTTCTTC,CASSRSSRGPYNEQFF
.,TRBD2,TRBV27,TRBJ2-7,TGTGCCAGCAGTTTATCACCTAGCGGAGCTTACGAGCAGTACTTC,CASSLSPSGAYEQYF
.,TRBD2,TRBV10-1,TRBJ2-1,TGCGCCAGCCGTGGAGCGGGAGATCATGAGCAGTTCTTC,CASRGAGDHEQFF